This TCR beta chain was observed in a study of T cells in Graves' hyperthyroidism and ophthalmopathy. This CDR3 has 11 residues. V lost 3 bases, J lost 2 bases, and 0 bases lay in between. Per germline, CDR1 SGHRS and CDR2 YFSETQ. In the case of this clonotype: No conserved phenylalanine or tryptophan ends this CDR3, so it is likely a read error.

TCR beta CDR3 region amplification was performed from RNA transcripts. HTBI primers drove first-round RT-PCR of the TCR CDR3. TCRdb independently ran MiXCR on the multiplex PCR reads; one entry per CDR3 protein. The repertoire holds about 580,000 distinct CDR3 sequences, with 14% as singletons. This receptor was taken from a woman aged 25-40 years with Graves' hyperthyroidism that later progressed to Graves' ophthalmopathy. The chain recombines TRBV5-1 with TRBJ2-1, with no clear D. Specimen: blood. CDR3 region: CASSSYNEQFS. CDR3 bases: TGCGCCAGCAGCTCCTACAATGAGCAGTTCTCC.